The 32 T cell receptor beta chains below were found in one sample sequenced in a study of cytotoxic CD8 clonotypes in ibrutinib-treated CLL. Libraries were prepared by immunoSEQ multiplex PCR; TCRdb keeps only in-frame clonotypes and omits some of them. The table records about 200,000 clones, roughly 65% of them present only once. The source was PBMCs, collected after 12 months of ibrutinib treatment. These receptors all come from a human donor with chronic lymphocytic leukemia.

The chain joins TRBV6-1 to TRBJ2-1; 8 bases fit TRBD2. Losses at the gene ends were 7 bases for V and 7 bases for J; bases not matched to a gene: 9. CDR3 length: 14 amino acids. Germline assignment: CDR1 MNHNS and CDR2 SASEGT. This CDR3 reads CASTRAGAGNEQFF. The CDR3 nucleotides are TGTGCCAGCACGAGAGCGGGGGCGGGAAATGAGCAGTTCTTC.

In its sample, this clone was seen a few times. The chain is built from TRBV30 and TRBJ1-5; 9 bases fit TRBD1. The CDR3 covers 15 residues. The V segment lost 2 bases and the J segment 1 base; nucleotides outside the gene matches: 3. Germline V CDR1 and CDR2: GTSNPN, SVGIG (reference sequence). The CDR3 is CAWSLDRGSNQPQHF. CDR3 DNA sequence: TGTGCCTGGAGTCTAGACAGGGGGAGCAATCAGCCCCAGCATTTT.

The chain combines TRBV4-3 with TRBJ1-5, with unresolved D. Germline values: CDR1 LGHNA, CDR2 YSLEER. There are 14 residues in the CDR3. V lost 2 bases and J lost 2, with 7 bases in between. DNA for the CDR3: TGCGCCAGCAGCCAATTTATAGGCAATCAGCCCCAGCATTTT. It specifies CASSQFIGNQPQHF.

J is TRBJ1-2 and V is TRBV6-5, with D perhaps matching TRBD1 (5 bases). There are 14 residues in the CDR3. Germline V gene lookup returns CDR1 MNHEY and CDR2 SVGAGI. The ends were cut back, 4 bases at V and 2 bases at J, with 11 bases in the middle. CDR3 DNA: TGTGCCAGCAGTTCTTTGGGGGGAAACTATGGCTACACCTTC. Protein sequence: CASSSLGGNYGYTF.

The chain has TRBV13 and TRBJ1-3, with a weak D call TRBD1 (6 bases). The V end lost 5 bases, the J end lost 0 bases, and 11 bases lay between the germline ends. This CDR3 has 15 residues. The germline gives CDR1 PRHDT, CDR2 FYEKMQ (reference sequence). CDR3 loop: CASSPRGGSGNTIYF. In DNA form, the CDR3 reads TGTGCCAGCAGCCCGAGAGGGGGCTCTGGAAACACCATATATTTT.

CDR3 sequence: CASSWDGSNYGYTF. CDR3 sequence (DNA): TGTGCCAGCAGTTGGGACGGATCTAACTATGGCTACACCTTC. The genes are TRBV27 and TRBJ1-2; a weak D match, TRBD1 (5 bases). Germline V gene data show CDR1 as MNHEY and CDR2 as SMNVEV (reference sequence). CDR3 size: 14 residues. V lost 4 bases, J lost 0 bases, and 9 bases lay in between.

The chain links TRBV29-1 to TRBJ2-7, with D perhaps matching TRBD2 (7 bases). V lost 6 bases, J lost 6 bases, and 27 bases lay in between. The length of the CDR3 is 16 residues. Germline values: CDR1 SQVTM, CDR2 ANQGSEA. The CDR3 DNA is TGCAGCGTGTCGGGGGGCAGGGGCCCAAAACGTGGCGAGCAGTACTTC. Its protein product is CSVSGGRGPKRGEQYF.

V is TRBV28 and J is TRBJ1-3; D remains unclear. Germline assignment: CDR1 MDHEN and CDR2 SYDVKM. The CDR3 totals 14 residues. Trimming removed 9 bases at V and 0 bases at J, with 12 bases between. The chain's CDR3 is CASDTGFSGNTIYF. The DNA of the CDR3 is TGTGCCAGTGATACGGGGTTCTCTGGAAACACCATATATTTT.

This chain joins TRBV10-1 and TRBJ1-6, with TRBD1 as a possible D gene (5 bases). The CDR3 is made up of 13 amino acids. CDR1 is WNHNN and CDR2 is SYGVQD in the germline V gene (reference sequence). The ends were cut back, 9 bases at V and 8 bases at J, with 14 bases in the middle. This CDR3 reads CARGDGRYSPLHF. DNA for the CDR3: TGCGCCAGAGGGGACGGTCGGTATTCACCCCTCCACTTT.

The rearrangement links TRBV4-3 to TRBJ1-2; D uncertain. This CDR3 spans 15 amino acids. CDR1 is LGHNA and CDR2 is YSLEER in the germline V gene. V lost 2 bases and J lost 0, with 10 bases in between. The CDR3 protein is CASSQPGNANYGYTF. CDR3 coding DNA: TGCGCCAGCAGCCAACCCGGCAACGCTAACTATGGCTACACCTTC.

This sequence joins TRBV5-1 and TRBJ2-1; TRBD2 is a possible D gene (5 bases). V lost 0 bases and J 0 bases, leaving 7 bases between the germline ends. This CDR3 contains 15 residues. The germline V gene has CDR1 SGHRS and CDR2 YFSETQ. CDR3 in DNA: TGCGCCAGCAGCTTGGGGGAGAGCTCCTACAATGAGCAGTTCTTC. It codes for CASSLGESSYNEQFF.

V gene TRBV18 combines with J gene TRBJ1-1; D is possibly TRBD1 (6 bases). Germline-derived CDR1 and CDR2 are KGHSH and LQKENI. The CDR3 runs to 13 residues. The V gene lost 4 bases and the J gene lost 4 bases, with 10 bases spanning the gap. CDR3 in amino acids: CASSQQGSTEAFF. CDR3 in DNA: TGTGCCAGCTCACAACAGGGTTCCACTGAAGCTTTCTTT. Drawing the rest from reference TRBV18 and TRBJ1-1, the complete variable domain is NAGVMQNPRHLVRRRGQEARLRCSPMKGHSHVYWYRQLPEEGLKFMVYLQKENIIDESGMPKERFSAEFPKEGPSILRIQQVVRGDSAAYFCASSQQGSTEAFFGQGTRLTVV.

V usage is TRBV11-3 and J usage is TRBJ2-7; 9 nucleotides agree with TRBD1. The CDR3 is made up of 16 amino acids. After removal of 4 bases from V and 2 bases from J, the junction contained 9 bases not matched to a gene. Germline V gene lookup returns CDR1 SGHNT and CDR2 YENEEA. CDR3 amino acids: CASSSYPGQGTYEQYF. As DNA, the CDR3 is TGTGCCAGCAGCTCCTACCCGGGACAGGGCACCTACGAGCAGTACTTC.

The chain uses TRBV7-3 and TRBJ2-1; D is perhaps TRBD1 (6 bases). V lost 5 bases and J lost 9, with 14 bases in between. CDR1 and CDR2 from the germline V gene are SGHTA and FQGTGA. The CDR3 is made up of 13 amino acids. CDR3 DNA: TGTGCCAGCAGCCCAAACAGGGTTAGTGAGCAGTTCTTC. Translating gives CASSPNRVSEQFF.

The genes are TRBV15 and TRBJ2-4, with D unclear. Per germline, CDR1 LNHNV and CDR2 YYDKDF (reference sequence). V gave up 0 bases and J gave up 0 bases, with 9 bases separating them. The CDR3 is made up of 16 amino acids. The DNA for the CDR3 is TGTGCCACCAGCAGAGATTGGGGTCTAGCCAAAAACATTCAGTACTTC. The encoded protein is CATSRDWGLAKNIQYF.

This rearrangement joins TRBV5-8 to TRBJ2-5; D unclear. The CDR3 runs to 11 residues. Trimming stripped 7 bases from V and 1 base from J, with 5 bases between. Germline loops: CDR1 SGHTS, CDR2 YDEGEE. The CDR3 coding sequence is TGTGCCAGCGGAGTCCAAGAGACCCAGTACTTC. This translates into CASGVQETQYF.

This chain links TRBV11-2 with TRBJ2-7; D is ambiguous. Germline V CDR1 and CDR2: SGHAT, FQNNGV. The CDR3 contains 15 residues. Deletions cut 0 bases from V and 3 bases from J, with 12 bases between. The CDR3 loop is CASSLEVGRFYEQYF. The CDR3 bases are TGTGCCAGCAGCTTAGAAGTGGGAAGGTTCTACGAGCAGTACTTC.

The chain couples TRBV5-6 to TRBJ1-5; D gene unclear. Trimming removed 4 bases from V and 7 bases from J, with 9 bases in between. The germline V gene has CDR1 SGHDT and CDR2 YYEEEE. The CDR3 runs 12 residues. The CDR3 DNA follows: TGTGCCAGCAGCCCCTTAGGACAGCCCCAGCATTTT. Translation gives CASSPLGQPQHF.

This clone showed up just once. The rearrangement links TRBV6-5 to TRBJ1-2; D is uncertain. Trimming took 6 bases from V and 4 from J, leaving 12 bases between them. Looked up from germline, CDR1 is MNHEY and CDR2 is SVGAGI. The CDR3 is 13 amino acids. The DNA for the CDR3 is TGTGCCAGCAGGCCCCGGGGTAGCTATGGCTACACCTTC. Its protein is CASRPRGSYGYTF.

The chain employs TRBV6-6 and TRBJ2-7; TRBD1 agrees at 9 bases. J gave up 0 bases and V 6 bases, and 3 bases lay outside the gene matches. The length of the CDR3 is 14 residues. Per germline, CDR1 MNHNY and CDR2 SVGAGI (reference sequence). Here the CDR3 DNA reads TGTGCCAGCAGCCGACAGGGGGTCTCCTACGAGCAGTACTTC. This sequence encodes CASSRQGVSYEQYF.

CDR3 DNA sequence: TGTGCCAGTAGTCCCCAGGGTGGAAATCACATTCAGTACTTC. Amino acids: CASSPQGGNHIQYF. The V and J genes are TRBV19 and TRBJ2-4; tentatively, D is TRBD1 (5 bases). Germline CDR1 and CDR2: LNHDA and SQIVND (reference sequence). The CDR3 is made up of 14 amino acids. Trimming pared 5 bases from V and 8 bases from J, leaving 16 bases between.

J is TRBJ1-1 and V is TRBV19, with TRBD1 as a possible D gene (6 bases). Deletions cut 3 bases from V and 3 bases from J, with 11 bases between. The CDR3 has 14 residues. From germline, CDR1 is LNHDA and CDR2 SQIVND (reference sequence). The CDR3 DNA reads TGTGCCAGTAGTATGCAGGGGAGGGACACTGAAGCTTTCTTT. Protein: CASSMQGRDTEAFF.

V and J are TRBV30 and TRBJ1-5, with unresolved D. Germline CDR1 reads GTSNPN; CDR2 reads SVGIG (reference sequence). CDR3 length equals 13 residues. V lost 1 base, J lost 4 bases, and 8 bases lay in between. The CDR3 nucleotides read TGTGCCTGGAGTGGACAATCGAATCAGCCCCAGCATTTT. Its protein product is CAWSGQSNQPQHF.

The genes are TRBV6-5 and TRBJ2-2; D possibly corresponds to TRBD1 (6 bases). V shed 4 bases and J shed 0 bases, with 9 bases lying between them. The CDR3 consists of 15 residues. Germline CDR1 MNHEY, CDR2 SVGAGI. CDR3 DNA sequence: TGTGCCAGCAGTTTGGCAGGGGCGAACACCGGGGAGCTGTTTTTT. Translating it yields CASSLAGANTGELFF.

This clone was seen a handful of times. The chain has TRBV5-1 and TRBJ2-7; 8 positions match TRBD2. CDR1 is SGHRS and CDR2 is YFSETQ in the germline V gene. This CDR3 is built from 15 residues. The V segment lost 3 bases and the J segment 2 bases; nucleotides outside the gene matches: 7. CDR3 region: CASSWAPGGTYEQYF. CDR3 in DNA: TGCGCCAGCAGCTGGGCCCCGGGAGGGACCTACGAGCAGTACTTC.

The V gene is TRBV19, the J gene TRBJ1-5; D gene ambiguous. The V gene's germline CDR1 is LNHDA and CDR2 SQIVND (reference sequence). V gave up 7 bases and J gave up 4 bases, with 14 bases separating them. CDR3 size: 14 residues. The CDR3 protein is CASKSVTNNQPQHF. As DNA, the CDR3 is TGTGCCAGTAAAAGTGTAACCAATAATCAGCCCCAGCATTTT.

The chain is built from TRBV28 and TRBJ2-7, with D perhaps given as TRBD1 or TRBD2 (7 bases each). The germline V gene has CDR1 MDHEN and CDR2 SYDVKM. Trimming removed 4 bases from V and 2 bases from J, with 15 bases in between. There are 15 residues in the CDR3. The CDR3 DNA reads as TGTGCCAGCAGTTCCCAGGGGGGGGGAGCCTACGAGCAGTACTTC. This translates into CASSSQGGGAYEQYF.

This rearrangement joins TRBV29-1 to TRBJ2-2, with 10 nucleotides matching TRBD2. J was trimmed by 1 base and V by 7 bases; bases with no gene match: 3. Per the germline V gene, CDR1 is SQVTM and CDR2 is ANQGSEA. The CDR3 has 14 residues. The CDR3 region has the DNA TGCAGCGGCCGGACTAGCGGGAACACCGGGGAGCTGTTTTTT. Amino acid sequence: CSGRTSGNTGELFF.

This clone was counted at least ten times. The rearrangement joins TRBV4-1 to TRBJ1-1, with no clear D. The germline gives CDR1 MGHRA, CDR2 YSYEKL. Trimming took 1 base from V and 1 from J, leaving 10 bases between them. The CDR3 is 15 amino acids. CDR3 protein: CASSQGLQSNTEAFF. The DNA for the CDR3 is TGCGCCAGCAGCCAAGGGCTACAGTCGAACACTGAAGCTTTCTTT.

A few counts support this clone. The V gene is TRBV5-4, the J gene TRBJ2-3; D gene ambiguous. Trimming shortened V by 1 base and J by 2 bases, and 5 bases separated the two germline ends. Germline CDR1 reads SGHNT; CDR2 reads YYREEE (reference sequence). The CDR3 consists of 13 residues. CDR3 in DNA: TGTGCCAGCAGCTTGCCTAACACAGATACGCAGTATTTT. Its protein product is CASSLPNTDTQYF.

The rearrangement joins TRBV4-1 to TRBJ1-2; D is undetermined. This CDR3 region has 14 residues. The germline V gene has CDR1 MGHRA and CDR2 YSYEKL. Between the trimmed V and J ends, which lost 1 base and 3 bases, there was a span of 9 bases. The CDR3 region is CASSQGFQDYGYTF. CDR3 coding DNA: TGCGCCAGCAGCCAAGGCTTTCAGGACTATGGCTACACCTTC.

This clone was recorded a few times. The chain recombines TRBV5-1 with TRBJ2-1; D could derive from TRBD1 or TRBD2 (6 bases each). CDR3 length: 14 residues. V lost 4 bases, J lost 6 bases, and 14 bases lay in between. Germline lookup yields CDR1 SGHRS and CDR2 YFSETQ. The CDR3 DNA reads TGCGCCAGCAGCCCCAGGAAGGGGGGCAATGAGCAGTTCTTC. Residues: CASSPRKGGNEQFF.